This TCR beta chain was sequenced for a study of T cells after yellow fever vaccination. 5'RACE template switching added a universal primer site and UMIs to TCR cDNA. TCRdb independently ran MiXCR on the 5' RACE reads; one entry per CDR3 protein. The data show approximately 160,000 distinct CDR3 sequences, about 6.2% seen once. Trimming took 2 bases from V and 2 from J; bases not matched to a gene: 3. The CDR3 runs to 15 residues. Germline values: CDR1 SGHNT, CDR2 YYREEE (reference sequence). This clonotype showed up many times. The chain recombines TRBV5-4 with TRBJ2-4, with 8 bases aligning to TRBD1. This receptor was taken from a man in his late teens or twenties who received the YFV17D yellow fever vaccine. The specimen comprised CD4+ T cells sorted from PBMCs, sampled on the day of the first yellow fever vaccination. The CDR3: CASSFDRGTKNIQYF. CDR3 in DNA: TGTGCCAGCAGCTTCGACAGGGGTACCAAAAACATTCAGTACTTC.